This T cell receptor beta chain was found in a study of chemoradiotherapy in HPV16-positive cancers. In the study overall: Candidate HPV-specific T-cell clones and common TCR motifs came from functional assays in a couple of HPV16-positive patients.

Assay: immunoSEQ multiplex PCR; the TCRdb copy retains only in-frame clones and omits some. The table includes several hundred clones, roughly 85% detected once. Per the germline V gene, CDR1 is KGHSH and CDR2 is LQKENI. This CDR3 has 14 residues. The ends were cut back, 0 bases at V and 5 bases at J, with 10 bases in the middle. Points from the study as a whole: During treatment, candidate HPV-specific clones and E7-related motifs expanded in tumor.

A remark on this clone: Its specificity is unknown.

Samples were taken several times over chemoradiotherapy. The chain uses TRBV18 and TRBJ2-5; D not resolved. The sequences come from tumor tissue, collected from a patient who underwent chemoradiotherapy. This TCR came from a human donor with HPV-associated anogenital cancer. The CDR3 sequence: CASSPPLGFETQYF. The CDR3 DNA follows: TGTGCCAGCTCACCACCATTAGGGTTTGAGACCCAGTACTTC.